This T cell receptor beta chain comes out of a study of T cells in Graves' hyperthyroidism and ophthalmopathy. The study's findings and limits: Blood held most thyroid clonotypes expanded above 0.001 frequency. Ophthalmopathy was identified by the model a median around 6.3 months ahead of onset.

More than 8 ml fresh peripheral blood yielded the PBMCs. The TCR beta CDR3 regions underwent amplification using RNA transcripts as the source. HTBI primers were the set used in a first-round RT-PCR of the TCR CDR3. MiXCR, applied by TCRdb to the multiplex PCR reads, yields one record per CDR3 protein. This sample has fewer than 450,000 distinct CDR3 sequences; 11% to 15% occur once, and the top ten carry 25% to 30%. This clonotype was seen ten or more times. The target antigen is unknown. The germline V gene has CDR1 PRHDT and CDR2 FYEKMQ (reference sequence). Trimming took off 5 bases at V and 3 bases at J, with 20 bases between the two ends. The CDR3 covers 16 residues.

Sequencing used blood. J is TRBJ2-7 and V is TRBV13; possibly TRBD2 for D (6 bases). The receptor comes from a man between 50 and 59 years old with Graves' ophthalmopathy. The CDR3 sequence is CASSTTTSLGVYEQYF. The CDR3 region has the DNA TGTGCCAGCAGCACGACGACTAGTCTTGGGGTCTACGAGCAGTACTTC.